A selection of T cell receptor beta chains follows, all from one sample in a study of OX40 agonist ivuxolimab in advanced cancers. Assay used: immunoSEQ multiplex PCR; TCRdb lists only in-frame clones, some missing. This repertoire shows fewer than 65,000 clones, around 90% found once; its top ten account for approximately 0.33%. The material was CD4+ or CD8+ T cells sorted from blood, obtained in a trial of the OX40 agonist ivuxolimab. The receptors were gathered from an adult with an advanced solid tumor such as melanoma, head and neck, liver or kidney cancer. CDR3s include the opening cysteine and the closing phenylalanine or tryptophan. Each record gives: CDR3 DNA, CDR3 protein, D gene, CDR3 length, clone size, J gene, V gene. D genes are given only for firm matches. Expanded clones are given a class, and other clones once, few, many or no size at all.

cdr3_nt: TGTGCCAGCAGCAACCCAGGGGACAATCAGCCCCAGCATTTT
cdr3_aa: CASSNPGDNQPQHF
d_call: .
cdr3_length: 14
clone_size: .
j_call: TRBJ1-5
v_call: TRBV7-9

cdr3_nt: TGTGCCAGCAGCCAGGAGGGGACAGGGGTTGTGGGAACTGAAGCTTTCTTT
cdr3_aa: CASSQEGTGVVGTEAFF
d_call: TRBD1
cdr3_length: 17
clone_size: once
j_call: TRBJ1-1
v_call: TRBV4-2

cdr3_nt: TGTGCCAGCAGCTTACAATCGGGCTCGCGGGGCTCCTACAATGAGCAGTTCTTC
cdr3_aa: CASSLQSGSRGSYNEQFF
d_call: .
cdr3_length: 18
clone_size: .
j_call: TRBJ2-1
v_call: TRBV7-3

cdr3_nt: TGTGCCAGCAGCCGTGCCGGGACATCTACCTACGAGCAGTACTTC
cdr3_aa: CASSRAGTSTYEQYF
d_call: .
cdr3_length: 15
clone_size: .
j_call: TRBJ2-7
v_call: TRBV7-6

cdr3_nt: TGTGCCAGCAGTTACCTGGGGGTGATGAACACTGAAGCTTTCTTT
cdr3_aa: CASSYLGVMNTEAFF
d_call: .
cdr3_length: 15
clone_size: .
j_call: TRBJ1-1
v_call: TRBV6-5

cdr3_nt: TGCGCCAGGCCGGGGGCCAAAAACATTCAGTACTTC
cdr3_aa: CARPGAKNIQYF
d_call: .
cdr3_length: 12
clone_size: .
j_call: TRBJ2-4
v_call: TRBV5-1

cdr3_nt: TGTGCCAGCGCTGGCTATCCGAACACCGGGGAGCTGTTTTTT
cdr3_aa: CASAGYPNTGELFF
d_call: .
cdr3_length: 14
clone_size: .
j_call: TRBJ2-2
v_call: TRBV2

cdr3_nt: TGTGCCAGCAGCTCTTCGTGGGGGGGAGGGGAGCTGTTTTTT
cdr3_aa: CASSSSWGGGELFF
d_call: TRBD2
cdr3_length: 14
clone_size: .
j_call: TRBJ2-2
v_call: TRBV7-2

cdr3_nt: TGTGCCAGCAGCTTTCTGGTACAGCTGGGCGGCTACACCTTC
cdr3_aa: CASSFLVQLGGYTF
d_call: .
cdr3_length: 14
clone_size: .
j_call: TRBJ1-2
v_call: TRBV5-4

cdr3_nt: TGTGCCAGCAGCGTAGTAGATTCCGGGACAGGGTATTCACCCCTCCACTTT
cdr3_aa: CASSVVDSGTGYSPLHF
d_call: TRBD1
cdr3_length: 17
clone_size: .
j_call: TRBJ1-6
v_call: TRBV9

cdr3_nt: TGTGCCAGCAGCTTTCAGAGACAGCAGCCCCAGCATTTT
cdr3_aa: CASSFQRQQPQHF
d_call: .
cdr3_length: 13
clone_size: once
j_call: TRBJ1-5
v_call: TRBV11-2

cdr3_nt: TGCAGCGTCGAGAAAGGGACAGGGGGCGCCTATGGCTACACCTTC
cdr3_aa: CSVEKGTGGAYGYTF
d_call: TRBD1
cdr3_length: 15
clone_size: .
j_call: TRBJ1-2
v_call: TRBV29-1

cdr3_nt: TGTGCCAGCAGTTGGGACAGGCGGAACACTGAAGCTTTCTTT
cdr3_aa: CASSWDRRNTEAFF
d_call: TRBD1
cdr3_length: 14
clone_size: .
j_call: TRBJ1-1
v_call: TRBV28

cdr3_nt: TGTGCCAGCAGCCCCCCGGGTTTGAACACTGAAGCTTTCTTT
cdr3_aa: CASSPPGLNTEAFF
d_call: .
cdr3_length: 14
clone_size: .
j_call: TRBJ1-1
v_call: TRBV5-4

cdr3_nt: TGTGCCAGCAGACACATTCTCTTCAACACCGGGGAGCTGTTTTTT
cdr3_aa: CASRHILFNTGELFF
d_call: .
cdr3_length: 15
clone_size: .
j_call: TRBJ2-2
v_call: TRBV6-5

cdr3_nt: TGCGCCAGCAGCCAAGGGACAGGTACCTACAATGAGCAGTTCTTC
cdr3_aa: CASSQGTGTYNEQFF
d_call: TRBD1
cdr3_length: 15
clone_size: .
j_call: TRBJ2-1
v_call: TRBV4-1

cdr3_nt: TGTGCCAGCAGCCAAGGGGACAGGGCGGGGGGAAACTCCTACGAGCAGTACTTC
cdr3_aa: CASSQGDRAGGNSYEQYF
d_call: .
cdr3_length: 18
clone_size: .
j_call: TRBJ2-7
v_call: TRBV14

cdr3_nt: TGTGCCAGCAGTTACTCTAGGGTCGGTGAGCAGTTCTTC
cdr3_aa: CASSYSRVGEQFF
d_call: .
cdr3_length: 13
clone_size: once
j_call: TRBJ2-1
v_call: TRBV6-5

cdr3_nt: TGTGCCAGCAGCTCCAGGGGGCGGGAGAACACTGAAGCTTTCTTT
cdr3_aa: CASSSRGRENTEAFF
d_call: TRBD1
cdr3_length: 15
clone_size: .
j_call: TRBJ1-1
v_call: TRBV7-9

cdr3_nt: TGTGCCAGCAGCTTAGGCTCGGGGGTCGGAGATACGCAGTATTTT
cdr3_aa: CASSLGSGVGDTQYF
d_call: .
cdr3_length: 15
clone_size: .
j_call: TRBJ2-3
v_call: TRBV7-3

cdr3_nt: TGCGCCAGCAGCTCCCAGGGTGGGGTTGGTGAAAAACTGTTTTTT
cdr3_aa: CASSSQGGVGEKLFF
d_call: .
cdr3_length: 15
clone_size: .
j_call: TRBJ1-4
v_call: TRBV5-1

cdr3_nt: TGTGCCAGCTCAGAAGACAGGGGAGGCGATCAGCCCCAGCATTTT
cdr3_aa: CASSEDRGGDQPQHF
d_call: TRBD1
cdr3_length: 15
clone_size: .
j_call: TRBJ1-5
v_call: TRBV18

cdr3_nt: TGTGCCAGCAGTACGACAGGGGGCTTCCTCGGGGAGCTGTTTTTT
cdr3_aa: CASSTTGGFLGELFF
d_call: TRBD1
cdr3_length: 15
clone_size: .
j_call: TRBJ2-2
v_call: TRBV6-6

cdr3_nt: TGCGCCAGCAGCTTGGTAGGAGCCTCTAGCACAGATACGCAGTATTTT
cdr3_aa: CASSLVGASSTDTQYF
d_call: .
cdr3_length: 16
clone_size: .
j_call: TRBJ2-3
v_call: TRBV5-1

cdr3_nt: TGTGCCAGCAGTCCCCTACCAGACAGTACGCAGTATTTT
cdr3_aa: CASSPLPDSTQYF
d_call: .
cdr3_length: 13
clone_size: .
j_call: TRBJ2-3
v_call: TRBV6-6

cdr3_nt: TGTGCCAGCTCACCACCTAGCCAAGTGGGATCACCCCTCCACTTT
cdr3_aa: CASSPPSQVGSPLHF
d_call: .
cdr3_length: 15
clone_size: .
j_call: TRBJ1-6
v_call: TRBV18

cdr3_nt: TGCGCCAGCAGCGGGGGAAAAAGGGCTGATTCACCCCTCCACTTT
cdr3_aa: CASSGGKRADSPLHF
d_call: .
cdr3_length: 15
clone_size: few
j_call: TRBJ1-6
v_call: TRBV5-1

cdr3_nt: TGCGCCAGCAGCCCGGGACTAGCGGGGGGGCCCCACACAGATACGCAGTATTTT
cdr3_aa: CASSPGLAGGPHTDTQYF
d_call: TRBD2
cdr3_length: 18
clone_size: .
j_call: TRBJ2-3
v_call: TRBV5-1

cdr3_nt: TGTGCCAGCAGCTTGGGCAGGGAAGAGACCCAGTACTTC
cdr3_aa: CASSLGREETQYF
d_call: .
cdr3_length: 13
clone_size: once
j_call: TRBJ2-5
v_call: TRBV5-5

cdr3_nt: TGTGCCAGCAGAAATGCGGGGGGACCCACCGGGGAGCTGTTTTTT
cdr3_aa: CASRNAGGPTGELFF
d_call: TRBD2
cdr3_length: 15
clone_size: once
j_call: TRBJ2-2
v_call: TRBV9

cdr3_nt: TGTGCCAGCAGCTTGGCGGTACCTAGCGAGCAGTACTTC
cdr3_aa: CASSLAVPSEQYF
d_call: .
cdr3_length: 13
clone_size: .
j_call: TRBJ2-7
v_call: TRBV5-6

cdr3_nt: TGTGCCAGCAGCGTATCCGGAAACACCATATATTTT
cdr3_aa: CASSVSGNTIYF
d_call: .
cdr3_length: 12
clone_size: .
j_call: TRBJ1-3
v_call: TRBV5-4

cdr3_nt: TGTGCCAGCAGTCCCGACGCTTCCGGGACAGGGGCTTTCTTT
cdr3_aa: CASSPDASGTGAFF
d_call: TRBD1
cdr3_length: 14
clone_size: .
j_call: TRBJ1-1
v_call: TRBV7-3

cdr3_nt: TGTGCCAGCAGCTTAGATGAGGGACGGACCTATGGCTACACCTTC
cdr3_aa: CASSLDEGRTYGYTF
d_call: .
cdr3_length: 15
clone_size: .
j_call: TRBJ1-2
v_call: TRBV11-2

cdr3_nt: TGTGCCAGCAGCAAAAACCCAAATCAGCCCCAGCATTTT
cdr3_aa: CASSKNPNQPQHF
d_call: .
cdr3_length: 13
clone_size: .
j_call: TRBJ1-5
v_call: TRBV21-1

cdr3_nt: TGTGCCAGTAGTAAAAGTCGGGGGGTCGGCGAGCAGTACTTC
cdr3_aa: CASSKSRGVGEQYF
d_call: TRBD2
cdr3_length: 14
clone_size: .
j_call: TRBJ2-7
v_call: TRBV19

cdr3_nt: TGTGCCAGCAGAGGTTACACGAACACTGAAGCTTTCTTT
cdr3_aa: CASRGYTNTEAFF
d_call: .
cdr3_length: 13
clone_size: once
j_call: TRBJ1-1
v_call: TRBV6-1

cdr3_nt: TGTGCTAGTGGGCGCCACGGTGGCAGACAAGAGACCCAGTACTTC
cdr3_aa: CASGRHGGRQETQYF
d_call: .
cdr3_length: 15
clone_size: .
j_call: TRBJ2-5
v_call: TRBV12-5

cdr3_nt: TGTGCCAGCAGGGGGGAGCTTAGTAAGTCTACCCTCCACTTT
cdr3_aa: CASRGELSKSTLHF
d_call: .
cdr3_length: 14
clone_size: .
j_call: TRBJ1-6
v_call: TRBV6-5

cdr3_nt: TGTGCCAGCAGCTTCGGGACTATCCCCTACGAGCAGTACTTC
cdr3_aa: CASSFGTIPYEQYF
d_call: TRBD2
cdr3_length: 14
clone_size: .
j_call: TRBJ2-7
v_call: TRBV13

cdr3_nt: TGTGCCAGCAGCCGACAGGTGTCAGCGAACACCGGGGAGCTGTTTTTT
cdr3_aa: CASSRQVSANTGELFF
d_call: .
cdr3_length: 16
clone_size: .
j_call: TRBJ2-2
v_call: TRBV13

cdr3_nt: TGTGCCAGCAGCCCGGGACTAGCGGGGGCTAATGAGCAGTTCTTC
cdr3_aa: CASSPGLAGANEQFF
d_call: TRBD2
cdr3_length: 15
clone_size: few
j_call: TRBJ2-1
v_call: TRBV5-8

cdr3_nt: TGTGCCAGCAGCTTAGCGTTAGGGGCGCCGGGCGAGCAGTACTTC
cdr3_aa: CASSLALGAPGEQYF
d_call: .
cdr3_length: 15
clone_size: .
j_call: TRBJ2-7
v_call: TRBV7-9

cdr3_nt: TGTGCCAGCAGCCAAGGGGGGCCGCCAGATACGCAGTATTTT
cdr3_aa: CASSQGGPPDTQYF
d_call: .
cdr3_length: 14
clone_size: .
j_call: TRBJ2-3
v_call: TRBV4-2

cdr3_nt: TGTGCCAGCAGTGATACTTCTCCCACAGATACGCAGTATTTT
cdr3_aa: CASSDTSPTDTQYF
d_call: .
cdr3_length: 14
clone_size: .
j_call: TRBJ2-3
v_call: TRBV2

cdr3_nt: TGCAGCGTTGAAGACAGGACAGGGTTGGGCGAAAAACTGTTTTTT
cdr3_aa: CSVEDRTGLGEKLFF
d_call: TRBD1
cdr3_length: 15
clone_size: .
j_call: TRBJ1-4
v_call: TRBV29-1